This TCR beta chain was documented in a study of T cell responses to AZD1222 COVID-19 vaccine (dated by TCRdb to the early 2020s). Regarding the research as a whole: TCR sequencing was performed for 230 to 250 trial participants, of whom around 200 were given two doses of AZD1222 and some 25 were given two doses of MenACWY control vaccine. Enrollment into the trials was organized by age into subgroups of 18-55, 56-69 and 70-plus years, and those subgroups contained roughly 160, 29 and 62 TCR-sequenced participants, respectively. Overall study outcomes, separate from this receptor: The 56-69-year group was small, and its depth increase did not reach significance, likely because of low power. Because no samples from the day 14 peak response were available, repertoires could be characterized only after the peak T cell response. Most participants were white British and females outnumbered males, and the authors suggested that clonal diversity may have been underestimated. A significant rise in spike-specific TCR breadth and depth was observed after two AZD1222 doses relative to day 0 and relative to MenACWY recipients. Nearly half of unique spike-specific TCRs reportedly recognized epitopes outside regions mutated in the B.1.351 and B.1.1.7 variants. Only six or seven AZD1222 recipients were SARS-CoV-2 seropositive at baseline, limiting conclusions about previously exposed vaccinees. CD4 TCRs associated with the vaccine covered the entire spike protein, and the dominant responses were in regions 160-218 and 743-854.

What the time point label conveys for this sample: about 28 days (+/-7) after the second vaccine dose. AZD1222 recipients given second doses at about 4 weeks or at about 12 weeks were pooled, since spike-specific TCR depth and breadth were not found to differ between the two schedules. The vaccinee samples were drawn from two UK trials, COV001 and COV002, one of which was a single-blind randomized controlled phase 2/3 trial testing AZD1222 (ChAdOx1 nCoV-19) in healthy adults. Trial participant PBMC samples were collected at day 0 and day 28 after the second dose for TCRbeta chain sequencing. From its cysteine to its phenylalanine, the CDR3 spans 13 amino acids. The only DNA kept is the CDR3, 39 bases in frame from the first base. As encoded in the germline V gene, CDR1 is MNHEY while CDR2 is SVGAGI. Here V drops 7 bases and J drops 4 bases, and the junction holds 3 bases not matched to any gene.

The CDR3 regions of human TCRbeta chains were subjected to immunosequencing. The study's processing was this. TCRs in the repertoires were matched against a reference library of SARS-CoV-2-specific TCRs that had been generated with the MIRA antigen-specificity platform. Breadth was defined as the fraction of unique TCRs that were SARS-CoV-2-associated, and depth was defined as the fraction of total T cells that were SARS-CoV-2-associated. Each spike-specific TCR was assigned to its reactive spike region and to a CD4 or CD8 class using the MIRA data. Log10-transformed breadth and depth values were compared by one-way ANOVA with Sidak's multiple comparisons tests. In its TCRdb copy, this immuneACCESS table keeps in-frame sequences only and misses some clones. Where compared with another copy, unresolved V genes explain less than half of these, and the others have no known cause. V and J calls and clone size are copied from that table; D and trimming were computed from the DNA. The sample has under 90,000 clones on record, 83% of them singletons. 1.3% of the sample lies in the top ten.

Note on this clone: It lacks a known antigen. The record has no base qualities; no much larger clone is one base away.

This TCR was sampled from an adult who received the AZD1222 COVID-19 vaccine. The source was peripheral blood, collected 28 days after the second AZD1222 dose. Rearrangement joined TRBV6-5 to TRBJ1-5; a stretch of 8 junction bases matches TRBD1. The CDR3 corresponds to CASTRQGNQPQHF. The nucleotide sequence is TGTGCCAGCACCCGACAGGGGAATCAGCCCCAGCATTTT.